The clone carrying this TCR beta chain has only a few counts. Its antigen is not known. Samples had at least 7 million PBMCs isolated from them. There were at least 5 micrograms of total RNA extracted from every sample. The CDR3 runs 15 residues. With V trimmed by 3 bases and J by 2 bases, 4 bases remained unmatched. Germline CDR1 SNHLY, CDR2 FYNNEI. For the second PCR, which ran for roughly 7 to 11 cycles, a sample-barcoded 5' primer and a J-beta primer mix were used. TCRdb analysed the 5' RACE reads with MiXCR anew, one entry per CDR3 protein. Of some 1.5 million distinct CDR3 sequences listed, roughly 27% are singletons. The sample is drawn from a study of blood T cells in healthy people across ages. Points from the study as a whole: Age advanced and TCR beta diversity per million T cells fell, roughly linearly.

The specimen was blood. The sequence was obtained from a young woman in good health. The gene calls are TRBV2 and TRBJ2-1; 7 bases line up with TRBD2. CDR3 sequence: CASSEQGGAYNEQFF. Written as DNA, the CDR3 is TGTGCCAGCAGTGAGCAGGGAGGGGCCTACAATGAGCAGTTCTTC.